Listed below are T cell receptor beta chains from one sample, sequenced in a study of blood T cell repertoires in COVID-19. Only in-frame clones appear in the TCRdb table, and some are missing; sequencing was by immunoSEQ multiplex PCR. The profile shows about 53,000 clones, roughly nine tenths of them singletons. The sequenced sample consisted of peripheral blood. The receptor set was obtained from a human donor in a cohort sampled during active COVID-19. Each CDR3 is given with its conserved first and last residue. Each record gives: CDR3 length, V gene, J gene, CDR3 protein.

16	TRBV18	TRBJ2-6	CASSPYRDSGANVLTF
14	TRBV24-1	TRBJ1-5	CATSPTGFNQPQHF
14	TRBV6-5	TRBJ1-5	CASSLRDRDQPQHF
15	TRBV5-1	TRBJ1-6	CASSQRDSFNSPLHF
15	TRBV11-1	TRBJ1-1	CASSQVHDINTEAFF
15	TRBV19	TRBJ2-3	CASNPSLARTSTQYF
12	TRBV6-5	TRBJ1-3	CASSPRRGTIYF
13	TRBV19	TRBJ2-2	CASMGPNTGELFF
12	TRBV5-4	TRBJ1-1	CASSFESPEAFF
13	TRBV29-1	TRBJ1-2	CSVEDSGSSGYTF
15	TRBV15	TRBJ1-2	CATQPGGETNYGYTF
14	TRBV5-5	TRBJ1-2	CASSLEVGPVGYTF
12	TRBV30	TRBJ1-2	CAWRSGNYGYTF
14	TRBV4-1	TRBJ2-2	CASSRDTNTGELFF
16	TRBV10-2	TRBJ2-1	CASSEEGLAFYNEQFF
13	TRBV6-6	TRBJ2-2	CASGTGNTGELFF
10	TRBV29-1	TRBJ2-5	CSAGGETQYF
16	TRBV2	TRBJ2-2	CATGTRRETNTGELFF
15	TRBV19	TRBJ1-5	CASSTTGESNQPQHF
13	TRBV7-2	TRBJ1-2	CASSLGREDGYTF
16	TRBV7-9	TRBJ1-3	CASSLDRSFIGNTIYF
17	TRBV9	TRBJ1-1	CASSVDLAGPASTEAFF